A single sample is the source of the 8 T cell receptor beta chains below, sequenced in a study of blood T cells in healthy people across ages. Next came a second PCR, run for about 7 to 12 cycles, which used a sample-barcoded 5' primer along with a J-beta primer mix. Each CDR3 protein gets one entry after TCRdb re-called the 5' RACE reads with MiXCR. The sample includes nearly 1 million distinct CDR3 sequences, 51% of them seen just once. The sample comprised blood. The receptors were gathered from a woman aged 55-69 years in good health.

The chain employs TRBV12-3 or TRBV12-4 and TRBJ2-3, with a weak D call TRBD2 (5 bases). The CDR3 extends over 19 amino acids. V was pared by 4 bases and J by 0 bases, with 23 bases between. The CDR3 bases are TGTGCCAGCAGTTCCCCTGCGGGTCTGCGCTTCTCTAGCACAGATACGCAGTATTTT. This codes for CASSSPAGLRFSSTDTQYF.

This clonotype has only one observation. The rearrangement links TRBV7-2 to TRBJ1-1; the D gene is possibly TRBD1 (6 bases). The CDR3 has 14 amino acids. Trimming left V 3 bases short and J 5 bases short, with 13 bases between. The germline gives CDR1 SGHTA, CDR2 FQGNSA. This CDR3 reads CASSLTYQGTEAFF. Written as DNA, the CDR3 is TGTGCCAGCAGCTTGACTTACCAGGGGACTGAAGCTTTCTTT.

The rearrangement uses TRBV6-2 or TRBV6-3 and TRBJ2-7, with TRBD2 matching over 9 bases. The germline CDR1 and CDR2 sequences are MNHEY and SVGEGT. The V gene end was trimmed by 5 bases and the J gene end by 3 bases; junction bases not matched to a gene: 8. The CDR3 is 15 residues long. CDR3 bases: TGTGCCAGCAGTCCTCGTAGCGGGAGATTCTACGAGCAGTACTTC. Its protein product is CASSPRSGRFYEQYF.

V and J are TRBV3-1 and TRBJ2-5; D is unclear. CDR1 is LGHDT and CDR2 is YNNKEL in the germline V gene (reference sequence). The V and J ends lost 6 bases and 4 bases respectively, with 15 bases between them. The CDR3 is 14 amino acids. CDR3 amino acids: CASRARWSTETQYF. In DNA, the CDR3 is TGTGCCAGCAGGGCTCGGTGGAGTACAGAGACCCAGTACTTC.

In this sample, this clonotype turned up once. CDR3 nucleotides: TGTGCCAGCAGCAAAGAGGGGACTGGCGGGGAGCTGTTTTTT. Its translation is CASSKEGTGGELFF. The genes are TRBV21-1 and TRBJ2-2; TRBD2, the table's D call, lacks a check against the DNA. TRBV21-1 is a pseudogene locus. The CDR3 has 14 residues.

The genes are TRBV20-1 and TRBJ2-4, with 10 nucleotides matching TRBD1. Losses at the gene ends were 4 bases for V and 7 bases for J; bases not matched to a gene: 10. There are 15 residues in the CDR3. Looked up from germline, CDR1 is DFQATT and CDR2 is SNEGSKA (reference sequence). The CDR3 region has the DNA TGCAGTGCTATATATACCCGACAGGGGGCGAACATTCAGTACTTC. It encodes CSAIYTRQGANIQYF.

This chain connects TRBV24-1 to TRBJ2-3; possible D gene TRBD2, 6 bases. Trimming left V 4 bases short and J 2 bases short, with 12 bases between. The CDR3 spans 15 residues. Looked up from germline, CDR1 is KGHDR and CDR2 is SFDVKD. CDR3 DNA sequence: TGTGCCACCAGTGACCACCGGGACTCCACAGATACGCAGTATTTT. It encodes CATSDHRDSTDTQYF.

V is TRBV6-1 and J is TRBJ2-5; TRBD2 matches at 10 bases. Looked up from germline, CDR1 is MNHNS and CDR2 is SASEGT. CDR3 length: 19 amino acids. Losses at the gene ends were 2 bases for V and 5 bases for J; bases not matched to a gene: 17. The DNA of the CDR3 is TGTGCCAGCAGTGAAAACCCCTGGCTAGCGGGAGTGCGAGGGGAGACCCAGTACTTC. Its translation is CASSENPWLAGVRGETQYF.